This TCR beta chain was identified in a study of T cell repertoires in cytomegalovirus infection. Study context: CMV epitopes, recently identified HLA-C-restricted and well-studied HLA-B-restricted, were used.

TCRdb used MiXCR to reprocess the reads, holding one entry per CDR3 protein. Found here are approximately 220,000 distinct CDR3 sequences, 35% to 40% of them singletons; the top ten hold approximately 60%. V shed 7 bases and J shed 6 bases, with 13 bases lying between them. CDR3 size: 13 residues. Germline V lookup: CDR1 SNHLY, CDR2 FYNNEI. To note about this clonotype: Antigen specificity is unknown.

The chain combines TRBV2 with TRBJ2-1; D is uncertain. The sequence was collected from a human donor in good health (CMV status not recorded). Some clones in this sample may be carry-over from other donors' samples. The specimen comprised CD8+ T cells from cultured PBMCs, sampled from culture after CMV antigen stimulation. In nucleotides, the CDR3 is TGTGCCAGCATTGGTCAGACCAGCAATGAGCAGTTCTTC. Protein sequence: CASIGQTSNEQFF.